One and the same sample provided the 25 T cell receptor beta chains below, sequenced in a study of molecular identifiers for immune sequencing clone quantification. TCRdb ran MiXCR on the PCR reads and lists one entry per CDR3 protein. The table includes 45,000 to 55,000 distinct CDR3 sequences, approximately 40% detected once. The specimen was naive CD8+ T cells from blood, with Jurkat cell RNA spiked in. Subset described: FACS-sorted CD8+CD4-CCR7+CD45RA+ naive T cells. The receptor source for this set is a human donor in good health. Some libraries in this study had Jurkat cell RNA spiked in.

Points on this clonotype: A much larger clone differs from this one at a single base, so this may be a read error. CDR3 in amino acids: CASSVDYNEQFF. The CDR3 DNA reads TGTGCCAGCAGCGTAGATTACAATGAGCAGTTCTTC. This sequence joins TRBV9 and TRBJ2-1; D ambiguous. This CDR3 comprises 12 residues. CDR1 is SGDLS and CDR2 is YYNGEE in the germline V gene. Deletions cut 0 bases from V and 4 bases from J, with 2 bases between.

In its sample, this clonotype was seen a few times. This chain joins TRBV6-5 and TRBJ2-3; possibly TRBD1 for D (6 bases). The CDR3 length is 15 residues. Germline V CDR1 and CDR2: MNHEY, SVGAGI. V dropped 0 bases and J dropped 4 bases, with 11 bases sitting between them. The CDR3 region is CASSYSSGVADTQYF. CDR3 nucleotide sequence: TGTGCCAGCAGTTACTCTTCAGGGGTGGCAGATACGCAGTATTTT.

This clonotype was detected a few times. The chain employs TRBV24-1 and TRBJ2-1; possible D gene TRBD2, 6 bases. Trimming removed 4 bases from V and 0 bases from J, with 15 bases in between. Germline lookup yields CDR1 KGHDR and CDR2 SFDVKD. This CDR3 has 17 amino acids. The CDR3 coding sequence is TGTGCCACCAGTGAACCCAGGGCGGGGAGCTCCTACAATGAGCAGTTCTTC. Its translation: CATSEPRAGSSYNEQFF.

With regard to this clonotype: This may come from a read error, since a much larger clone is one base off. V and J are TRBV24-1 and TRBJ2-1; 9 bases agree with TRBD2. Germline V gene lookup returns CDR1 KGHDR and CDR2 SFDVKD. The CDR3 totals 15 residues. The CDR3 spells CATSDELAGYKEQFF. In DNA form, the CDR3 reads TGTGCCACCAGTGACGAACTAGCGGGCTACAAAGAGCAGTTCTTC.

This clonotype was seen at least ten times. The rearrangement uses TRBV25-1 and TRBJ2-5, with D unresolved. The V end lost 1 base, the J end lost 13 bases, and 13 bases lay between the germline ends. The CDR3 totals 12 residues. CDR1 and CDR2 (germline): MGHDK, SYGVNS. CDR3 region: CASSESPPGRYF. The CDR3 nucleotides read TGTGCCAGCAGTGAATCCCCTCCCGGTCGGTACTTC.

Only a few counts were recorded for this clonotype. CDR3 loop: CASRQTPGLAGEGSSYEQYF. The CDR3 nucleotides are TGTGCCAGCAGACAAACACCGGGACTAGCGGGAGAGGGCAGCTCCTACGAGCAGTACTTC. This chain connects TRBV5-4 to TRBJ2-7, with 14 bases matching TRBD2. The V segment lost 5 bases and the J segment 0 bases; nucleotides outside the gene matches: 16. This CDR3 contains 20 residues. Germline lookup yields CDR1 SGHNT and CDR2 YYREEE (reference sequence). The whole variable domain, remainder taken from reference TRBV5-4 and TRBJ2-7, is ETGVTQSPTHLIKTRGQQVTLRCSSQSGHNTVSWYQQALGQGPQFIFQYYREEENGRGNFPPRFSGLQFPNYSSELNVNALELDDSALYLCASRQTPGLAGEGSSYEQYFGPGTRLTVT.

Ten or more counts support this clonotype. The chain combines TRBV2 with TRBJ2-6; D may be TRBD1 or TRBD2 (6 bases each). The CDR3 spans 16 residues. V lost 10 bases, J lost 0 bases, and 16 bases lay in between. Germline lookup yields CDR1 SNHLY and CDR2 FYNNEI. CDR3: CATKGGGPSGANVLTF. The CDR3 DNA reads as TGTGCCACCAAGGGGGGCGGGCCCTCTGGGGCCAACGTCCTGACTTTC.

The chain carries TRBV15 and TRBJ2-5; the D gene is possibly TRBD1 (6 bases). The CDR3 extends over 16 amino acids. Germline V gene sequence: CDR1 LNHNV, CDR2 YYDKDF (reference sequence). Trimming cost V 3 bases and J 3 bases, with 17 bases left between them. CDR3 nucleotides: TGTGCCACCAGCAGCCCGAGGGACATTCTAAAAGAGACCCAGTACTTC. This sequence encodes CATSSPRDILKETQYF.

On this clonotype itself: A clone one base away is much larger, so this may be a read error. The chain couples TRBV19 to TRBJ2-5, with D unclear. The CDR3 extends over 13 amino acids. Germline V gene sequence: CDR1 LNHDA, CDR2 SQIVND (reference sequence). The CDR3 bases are TGTGCCAGTAGTACCTCCACGGATCGATCCCAGTGCTTC. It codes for CASSTSTDRSQCF.

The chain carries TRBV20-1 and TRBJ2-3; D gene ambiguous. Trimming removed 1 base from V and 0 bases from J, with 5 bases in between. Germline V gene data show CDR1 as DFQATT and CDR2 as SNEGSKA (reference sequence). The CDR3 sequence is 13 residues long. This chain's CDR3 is CSARVESTDTQYF. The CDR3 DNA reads TGCAGTGCTAGAGTGGAGAGCACAGATACGCAGTATTTT.

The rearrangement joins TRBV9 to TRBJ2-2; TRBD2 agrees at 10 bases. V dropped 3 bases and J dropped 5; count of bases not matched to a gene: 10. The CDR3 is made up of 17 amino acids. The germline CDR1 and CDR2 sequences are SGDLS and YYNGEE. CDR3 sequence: CASSATASGRITGELFF. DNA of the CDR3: TGTGCCAGCAGCGCGACCGCTAGCGGGAGAATTACCGGGGAGCTGTTTTTT.

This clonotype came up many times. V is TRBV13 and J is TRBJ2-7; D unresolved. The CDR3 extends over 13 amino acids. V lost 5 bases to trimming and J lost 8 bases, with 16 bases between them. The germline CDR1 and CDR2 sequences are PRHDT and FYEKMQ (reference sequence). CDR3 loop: CASSPRASGKQYF. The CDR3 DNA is TGTGCCAGCAGCCCACGTGCATCAGGCAAGCAGTACTTC.

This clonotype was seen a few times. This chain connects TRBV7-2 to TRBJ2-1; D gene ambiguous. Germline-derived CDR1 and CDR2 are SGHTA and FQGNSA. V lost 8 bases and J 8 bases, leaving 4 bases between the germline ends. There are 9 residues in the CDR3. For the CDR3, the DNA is TGTGCCAGCTCCGATGAGCAGTTCTTC. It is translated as CASSDEQFF. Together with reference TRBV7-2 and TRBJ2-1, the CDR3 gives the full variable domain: GAGVSQSPSNKVTEKGKDVELRCDPISGHTALYWYRQSLGQGLEFLIYFQGNSAPDKSGLPSDRFSAERTGGSVSTLTIQRTQQEDSAVYLCASSDEQFFGPGTRLTVL.

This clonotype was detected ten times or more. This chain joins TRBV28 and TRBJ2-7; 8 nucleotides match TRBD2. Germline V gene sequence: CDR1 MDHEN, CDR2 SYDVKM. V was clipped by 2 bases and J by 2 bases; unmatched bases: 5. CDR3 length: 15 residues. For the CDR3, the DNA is TGTGCCAGCAGTTTACTTGCGGGAGGCCCCTACGAGCAGTACTTC. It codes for CASSLLAGGPYEQYF.

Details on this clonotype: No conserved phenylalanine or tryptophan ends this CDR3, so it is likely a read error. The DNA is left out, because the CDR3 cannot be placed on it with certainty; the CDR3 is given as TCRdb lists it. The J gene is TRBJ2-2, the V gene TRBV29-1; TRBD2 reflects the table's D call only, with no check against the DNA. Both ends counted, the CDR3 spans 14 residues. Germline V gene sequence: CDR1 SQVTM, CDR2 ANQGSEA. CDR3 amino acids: CSVLSGANTGELII.

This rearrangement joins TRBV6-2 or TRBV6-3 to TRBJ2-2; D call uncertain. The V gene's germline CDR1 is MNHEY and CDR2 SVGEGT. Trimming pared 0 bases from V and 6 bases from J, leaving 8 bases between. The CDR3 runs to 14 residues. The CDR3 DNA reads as TGTGCCAGCAGTTACTCTTATTACGCCGGGGAGCTGTTTTTT. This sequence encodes CASSYSYYAGELFF.

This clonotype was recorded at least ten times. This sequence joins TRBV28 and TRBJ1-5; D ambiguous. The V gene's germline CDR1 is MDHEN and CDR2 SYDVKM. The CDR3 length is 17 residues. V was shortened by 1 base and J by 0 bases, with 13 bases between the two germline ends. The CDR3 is CASSLSHVEYSNQPQHF. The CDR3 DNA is TGTGCCAGCAGTTTATCTCACGTCGAATATAGCAATCAGCCCCAGCATTTT.

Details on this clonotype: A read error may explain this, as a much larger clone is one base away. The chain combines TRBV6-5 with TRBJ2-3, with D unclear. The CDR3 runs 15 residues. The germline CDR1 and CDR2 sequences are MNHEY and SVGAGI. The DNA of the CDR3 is TGTGCCAGCTGTTACCCGCATAGAGAGGCAGATACGCAGTATTTT. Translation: CASCYPHREADTQYF.

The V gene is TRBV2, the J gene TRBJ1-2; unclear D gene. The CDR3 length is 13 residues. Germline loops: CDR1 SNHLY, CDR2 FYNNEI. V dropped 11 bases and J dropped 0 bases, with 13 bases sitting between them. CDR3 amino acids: CASDGETNYGYTF. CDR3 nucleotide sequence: TGTGCCTCCGATGGGGAAACTAACTATGGCTACACCTTC.

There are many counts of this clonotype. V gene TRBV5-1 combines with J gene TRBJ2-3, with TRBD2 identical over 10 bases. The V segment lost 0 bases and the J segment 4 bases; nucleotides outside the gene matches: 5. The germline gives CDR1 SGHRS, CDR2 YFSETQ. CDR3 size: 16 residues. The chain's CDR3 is CASSLEREGPSDTQYF. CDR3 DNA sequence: TGCGCCAGCAGCTTGGAGCGGGAGGGCCCGTCAGATACGCAGTATTTT. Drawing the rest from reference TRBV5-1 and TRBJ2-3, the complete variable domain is KAGVTQTPRYLIKTRGQQVTLSCSPISGHRSVSWYQQTPGQGLQFLFEYFSETQRNKGNFPGRFSGRQFSNSRSEMNVSTLELGDSALYLCASSLEREGPSDTQYFGPGTRLTVL.

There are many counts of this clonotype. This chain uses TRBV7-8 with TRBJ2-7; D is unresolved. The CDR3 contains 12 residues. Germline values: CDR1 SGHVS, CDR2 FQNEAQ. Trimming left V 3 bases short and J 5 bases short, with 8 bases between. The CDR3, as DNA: TGTGCCAGCAGCTTGTTGGGGAACGAGCAGTACTTC. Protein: CASSLLGNEQYF.

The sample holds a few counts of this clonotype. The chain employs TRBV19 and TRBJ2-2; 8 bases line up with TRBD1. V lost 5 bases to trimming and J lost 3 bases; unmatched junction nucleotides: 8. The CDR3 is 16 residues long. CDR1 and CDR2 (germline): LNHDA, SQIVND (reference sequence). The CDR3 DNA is TGTGCCAGTAGTCCTCCCGGACAGGGTTACACCGGGGAGCTGTTTTTT. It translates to CASSPPGQGYTGELFF.

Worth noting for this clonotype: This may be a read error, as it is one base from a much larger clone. CDR3 sequence: CASDVVAKNIQYF. The CDR3 nucleotides read TGTGCCAGCGACGTCGTGGCCAAAAACATTCAGTACTTC. The V gene is TRBV6-2 or TRBV6-3, the J gene TRBJ2-4; D not certain. This CDR3 is built from 13 residues. Germline V gene lookup returns CDR1 MNHEY and CDR2 SVGEGT. V shed 8 bases and J shed 1 base, with 9 bases lying between them.

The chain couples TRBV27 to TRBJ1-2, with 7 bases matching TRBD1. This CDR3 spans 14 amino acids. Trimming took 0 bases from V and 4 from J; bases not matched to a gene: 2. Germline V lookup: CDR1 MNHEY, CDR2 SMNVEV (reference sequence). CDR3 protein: CASSLSSGGYGYTF. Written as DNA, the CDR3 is TGTGCCAGCAGTTTATCTTCAGGGGGCTATGGCTACACCTTC.

The DNA of the CDR3 is TGTGCCAGCAGCAAAAACGGACCCTTGGGGGATAACGAGCAGTACTTC. Residues: CASSKNGPLGDNEQYF. The chain carries TRBV21-1 and TRBJ2-7; the table names TRBD1, a call not compared with the DNA. TRBV21-1 corresponds to a pseudogene. The CDR3 is 16 residues long.